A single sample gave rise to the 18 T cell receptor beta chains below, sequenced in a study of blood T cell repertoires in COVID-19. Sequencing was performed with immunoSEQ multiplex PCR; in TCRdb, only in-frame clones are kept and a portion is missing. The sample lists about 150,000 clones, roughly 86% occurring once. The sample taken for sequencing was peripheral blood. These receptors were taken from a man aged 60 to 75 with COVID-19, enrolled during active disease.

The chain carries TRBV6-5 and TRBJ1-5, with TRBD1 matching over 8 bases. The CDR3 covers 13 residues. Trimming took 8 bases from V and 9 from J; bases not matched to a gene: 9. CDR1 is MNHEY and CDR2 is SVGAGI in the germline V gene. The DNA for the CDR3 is TGTGCCAGCGCACAGGGGGAGGGATGGCCCCAGCATTTT. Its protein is CASAQGEGWPQHF.

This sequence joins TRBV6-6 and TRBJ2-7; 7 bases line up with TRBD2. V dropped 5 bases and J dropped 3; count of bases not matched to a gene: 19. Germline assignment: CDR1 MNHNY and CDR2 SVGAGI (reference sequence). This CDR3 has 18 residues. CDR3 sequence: CASSPSGRDPAKYYEQYF. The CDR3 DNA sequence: TGTGCCAGCAGTCCCAGTGGGAGGGACCCGGCTAAATACTACGAGCAGTACTTC.

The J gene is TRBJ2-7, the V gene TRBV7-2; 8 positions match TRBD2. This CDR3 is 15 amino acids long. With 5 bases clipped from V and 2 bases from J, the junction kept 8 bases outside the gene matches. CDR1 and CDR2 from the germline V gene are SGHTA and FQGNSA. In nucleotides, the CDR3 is TGTGCCAGCAGCCCGAGCGGGGGAGGTCCCTACGAGCAGTACTTC. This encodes CASSPSGGGPYEQYF.

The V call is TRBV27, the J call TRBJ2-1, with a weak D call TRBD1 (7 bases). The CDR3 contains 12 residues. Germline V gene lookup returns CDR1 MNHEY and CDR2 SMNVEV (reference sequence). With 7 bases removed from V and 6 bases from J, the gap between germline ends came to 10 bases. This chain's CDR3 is CASTGGGNEQFF. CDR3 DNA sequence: TGTGCCAGCACAGGGGGAGGCAATGAGCAGTTCTTC.

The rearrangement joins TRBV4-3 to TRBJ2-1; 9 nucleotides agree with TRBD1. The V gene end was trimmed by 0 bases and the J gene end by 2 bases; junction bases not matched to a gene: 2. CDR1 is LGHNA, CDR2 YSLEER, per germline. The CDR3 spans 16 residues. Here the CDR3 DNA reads TGCGCCAGCAGCCAAGAAACAGGGGGCGCCTACAATGAGCAGTTCTTC. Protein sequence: CASSQETGGAYNEQFF.

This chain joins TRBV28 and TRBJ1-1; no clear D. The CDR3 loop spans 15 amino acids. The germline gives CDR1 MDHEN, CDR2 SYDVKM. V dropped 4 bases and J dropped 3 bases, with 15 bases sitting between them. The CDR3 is CASSSGVVRYTEAFF. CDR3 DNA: TGTGCCAGCAGTTCCGGGGTGGTTCGTTACACTGAAGCTTTCTTT.

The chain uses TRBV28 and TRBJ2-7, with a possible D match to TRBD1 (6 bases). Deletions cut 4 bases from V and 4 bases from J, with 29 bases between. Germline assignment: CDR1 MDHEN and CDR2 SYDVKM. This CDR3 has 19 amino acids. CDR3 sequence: CASSSRLGTLSGRAYEQYF. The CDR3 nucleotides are TGTGCCAGCAGTTCCCGACTCGGGACACTATCAGGGCGAGCTTACGAGCAGTACTTC.

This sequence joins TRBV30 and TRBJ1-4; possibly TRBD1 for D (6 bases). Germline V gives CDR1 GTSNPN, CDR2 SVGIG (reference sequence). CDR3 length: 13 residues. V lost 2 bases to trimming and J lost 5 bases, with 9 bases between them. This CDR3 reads CAWSWTVNEKLFF. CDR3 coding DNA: TGTGCCTGGAGTTGGACAGTCAATGAAAAACTGTTTTTT.

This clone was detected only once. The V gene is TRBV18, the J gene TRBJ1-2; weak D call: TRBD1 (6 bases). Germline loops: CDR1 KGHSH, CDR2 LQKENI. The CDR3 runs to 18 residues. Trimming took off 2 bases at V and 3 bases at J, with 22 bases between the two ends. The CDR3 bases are TGTGCCAGCTCACCATTTATTGTGTCGCAGGGGAGAGACTATGGCTACACCTTC. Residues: CASSPFIVSQGRDYGYTF.

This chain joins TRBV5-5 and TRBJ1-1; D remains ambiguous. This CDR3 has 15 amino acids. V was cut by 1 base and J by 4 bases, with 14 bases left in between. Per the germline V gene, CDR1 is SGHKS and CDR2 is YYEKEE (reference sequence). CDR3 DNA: TGTGCCAGCAGCTTGTTTGGGCTGGGTGGCACTGAAGCTTTCTTT. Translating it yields CASSLFGLGGTEAFF.

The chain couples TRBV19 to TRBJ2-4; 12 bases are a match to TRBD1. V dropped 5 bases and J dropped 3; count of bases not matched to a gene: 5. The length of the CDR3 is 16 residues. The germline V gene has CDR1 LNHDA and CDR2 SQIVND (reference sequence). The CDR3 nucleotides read TGTGCCAGTAGTTCTGGGACAGGGGGCTTCAAAAACATTCAGTACTTC. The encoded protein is CASSSGTGGFKNIQYF.

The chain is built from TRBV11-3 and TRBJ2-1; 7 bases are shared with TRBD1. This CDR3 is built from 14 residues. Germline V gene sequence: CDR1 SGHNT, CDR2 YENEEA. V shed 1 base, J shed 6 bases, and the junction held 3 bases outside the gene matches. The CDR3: CASSLGDRANEQFF. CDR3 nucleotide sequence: TGTGCCAGCAGCTTAGGCGACAGGGCCAATGAGCAGTTCTTC.

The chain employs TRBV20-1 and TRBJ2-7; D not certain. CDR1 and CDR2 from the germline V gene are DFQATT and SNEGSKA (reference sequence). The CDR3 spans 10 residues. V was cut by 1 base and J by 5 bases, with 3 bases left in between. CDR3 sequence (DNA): TGCAGTGCTAGAGTCGACGAGCAGTACTTC. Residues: CSARVDEQYF.

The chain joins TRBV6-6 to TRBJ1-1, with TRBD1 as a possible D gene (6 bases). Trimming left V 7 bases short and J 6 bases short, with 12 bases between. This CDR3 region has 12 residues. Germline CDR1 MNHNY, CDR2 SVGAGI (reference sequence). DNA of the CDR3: TGTGCCAGCACCAGGGGAGGGGCTGAAGCTTTCTTT. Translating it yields CASTRGGAEAFF.

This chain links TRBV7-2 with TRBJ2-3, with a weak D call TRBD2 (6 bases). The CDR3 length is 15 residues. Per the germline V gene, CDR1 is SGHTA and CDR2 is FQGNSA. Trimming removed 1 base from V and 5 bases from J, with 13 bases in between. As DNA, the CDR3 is TGTGCCAGCAGCTTAGGTTCCGGGAGAAAAGATACGCAGTATTTT. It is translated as CASSLGSGRKDTQYF.

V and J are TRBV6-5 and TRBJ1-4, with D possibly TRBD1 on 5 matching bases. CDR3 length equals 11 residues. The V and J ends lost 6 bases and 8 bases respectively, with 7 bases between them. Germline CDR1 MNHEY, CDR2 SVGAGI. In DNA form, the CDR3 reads TGTGCCAGCAGACAGGTGGAAAAACTGTTTTTT. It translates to CASRQVEKLFF.

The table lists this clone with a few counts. The DNA for the CDR3 is TGTGCCAGCAGAAACGACAGGCTCGGGCCTGCAACTAATGAAAAACTGTTTTTT. The encoded protein is CASRNDRLGPATNEKLFF. The chain employs TRBV19 and TRBJ1-4, with D possibly being TRBD1 (6 bases). The V end lost 9 bases, the J end lost 0 bases, and 23 bases lay between the germline ends. This CDR3 contains 18 residues. CDR1 is LNHDA, CDR2 SQIVND, per germline (reference sequence).

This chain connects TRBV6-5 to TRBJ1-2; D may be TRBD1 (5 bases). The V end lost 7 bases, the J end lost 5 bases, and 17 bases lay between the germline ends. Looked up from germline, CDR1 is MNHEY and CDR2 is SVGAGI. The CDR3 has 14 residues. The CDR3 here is CASTSVGGAYGYTF. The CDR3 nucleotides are TGTGCCAGCACTTCCGTCGGCGGGGCGTATGGCTACACCTTC.